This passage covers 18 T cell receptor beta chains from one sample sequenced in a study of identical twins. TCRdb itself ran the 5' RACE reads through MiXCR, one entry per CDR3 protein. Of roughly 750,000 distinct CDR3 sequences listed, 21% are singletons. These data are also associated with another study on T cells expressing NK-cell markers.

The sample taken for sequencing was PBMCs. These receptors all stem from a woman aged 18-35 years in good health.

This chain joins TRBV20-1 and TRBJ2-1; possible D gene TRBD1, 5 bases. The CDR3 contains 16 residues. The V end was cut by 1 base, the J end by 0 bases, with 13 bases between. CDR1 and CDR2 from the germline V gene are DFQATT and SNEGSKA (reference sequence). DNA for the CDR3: TGCAGTGCTAGAGTGGCAGGGCCCCCCTCCTACAATGAGCAGTTCTTC. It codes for CSARVAGPPSYNEQFF.

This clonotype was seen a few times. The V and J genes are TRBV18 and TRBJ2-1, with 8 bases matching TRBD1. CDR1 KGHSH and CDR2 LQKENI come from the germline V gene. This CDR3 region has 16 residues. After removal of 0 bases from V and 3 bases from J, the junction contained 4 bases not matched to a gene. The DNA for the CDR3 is TGTGCCAGCTCACCACCGCGACAGGGGATCTACAATGAGCAGTTCTTC. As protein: CASSPPRQGIYNEQFF.

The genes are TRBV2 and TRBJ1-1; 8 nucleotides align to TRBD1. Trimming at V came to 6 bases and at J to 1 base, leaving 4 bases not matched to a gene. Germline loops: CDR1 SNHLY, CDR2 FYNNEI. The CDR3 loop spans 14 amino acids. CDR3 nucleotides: TGTGCCAGCAGGGAGGACAGGGCGAACACTGAAGCTTTCTTT. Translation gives CASREDRANTEAFF.

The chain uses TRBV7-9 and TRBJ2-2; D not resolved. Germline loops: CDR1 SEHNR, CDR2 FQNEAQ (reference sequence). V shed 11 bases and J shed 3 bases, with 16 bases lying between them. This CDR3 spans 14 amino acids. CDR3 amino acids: CALSPLWHTGELFF. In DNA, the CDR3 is TGTGCCTTAAGCCCGCTATGGCACACCGGGGAGCTGTTTTTT.

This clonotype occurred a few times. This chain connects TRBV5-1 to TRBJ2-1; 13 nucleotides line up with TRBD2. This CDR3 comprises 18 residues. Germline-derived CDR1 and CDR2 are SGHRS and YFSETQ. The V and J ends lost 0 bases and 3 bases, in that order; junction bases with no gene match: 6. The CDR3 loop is CASSLGGLAGYGYNEQFF. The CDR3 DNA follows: TGCGCCAGCAGCTTGGGGGGACTAGCGGGATACGGCTACAATGAGCAGTTCTTC. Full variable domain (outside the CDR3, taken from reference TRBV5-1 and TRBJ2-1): KAGVTQTPRYLIKTRGQQVTLSCSPISGHRSVSWYQQTPGQGLQFLFEYFSETQRNKGNFPGRFSGRQFSNSRSEMNVSTLELGDSALYLCASSLGGLAGYGYNEQFFGPGTRLTVL.

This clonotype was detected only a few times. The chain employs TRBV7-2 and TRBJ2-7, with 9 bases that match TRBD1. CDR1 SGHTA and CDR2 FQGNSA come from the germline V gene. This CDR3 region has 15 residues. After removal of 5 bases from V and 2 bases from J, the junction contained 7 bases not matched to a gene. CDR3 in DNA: TGTGCCAGCAGCCGAACCGGGACAGGGCCCTACGAGCAGTACTTC. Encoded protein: CASSRTGTGPYEQYF. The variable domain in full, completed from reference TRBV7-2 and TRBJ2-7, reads GAGVSQSPSNKVTEKGKDVELRCDPISGHTALYWYRQSLGQGLEFLIYFQGNSAPDKSGLPSDRFSAERTGGSVSTLTIQRTQQEDSAVYLCASSRTGTGPYEQYFGPGTRLTVT.

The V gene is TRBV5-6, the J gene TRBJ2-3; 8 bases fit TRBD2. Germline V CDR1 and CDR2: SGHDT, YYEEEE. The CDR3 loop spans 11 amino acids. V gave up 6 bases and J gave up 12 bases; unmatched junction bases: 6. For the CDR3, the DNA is TGTGCCAGCATCGGGACTAGAGTTCAGTATTTT. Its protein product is CASIGTRVQYF.

CDR3 in amino acids: CATSRGSPGQNYGYTF. The CDR3 DNA reads TGTGCCACCAGCAGAGGCTCGCCCGGACAGAACTATGGCTACACCTTC. The rearrangement joins TRBV15 to TRBJ1-2; perhaps TRBD1 as D (6 bases). Germline values: CDR1 LNHNV, CDR2 YYDKDF (reference sequence). The CDR3 contains 16 residues. V shed 1 base and J shed 2 bases, with 14 bases lying between them.

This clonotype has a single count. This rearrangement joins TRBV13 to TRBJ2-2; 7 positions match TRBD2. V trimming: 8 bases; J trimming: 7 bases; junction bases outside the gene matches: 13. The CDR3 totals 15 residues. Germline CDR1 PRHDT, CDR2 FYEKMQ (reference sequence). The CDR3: CASDPRREYHGELFF. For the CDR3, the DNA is TGTGCCAGCGATCCCAGGCGGGAGTACCACGGGGAGCTGTTTTTT.

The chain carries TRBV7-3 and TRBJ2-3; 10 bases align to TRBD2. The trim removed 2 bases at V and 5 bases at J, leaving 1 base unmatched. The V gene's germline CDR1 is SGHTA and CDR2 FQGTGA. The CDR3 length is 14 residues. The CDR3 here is CASSLSSGGDTQYF. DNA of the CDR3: TGTGCCAGCAGCTTATCTAGCGGGGGAGATACGCAGTATTTT.

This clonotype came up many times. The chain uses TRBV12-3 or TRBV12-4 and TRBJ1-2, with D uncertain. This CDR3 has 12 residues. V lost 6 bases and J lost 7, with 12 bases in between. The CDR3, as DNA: TGTGCCAGCAGAGGCTGGGTCCTTGGCTACACCTTC. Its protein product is CASRGWVLGYTF.

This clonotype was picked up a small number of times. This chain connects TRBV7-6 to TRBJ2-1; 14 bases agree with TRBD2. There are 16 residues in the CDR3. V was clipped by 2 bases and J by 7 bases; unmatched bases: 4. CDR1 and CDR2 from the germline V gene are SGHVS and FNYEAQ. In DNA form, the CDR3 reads TGTGCCAGCAGCTTATCTGGGACTAGCGGGAGAAATGAGCAGTTCTTC. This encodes CASSLSGTSGRNEQFF.

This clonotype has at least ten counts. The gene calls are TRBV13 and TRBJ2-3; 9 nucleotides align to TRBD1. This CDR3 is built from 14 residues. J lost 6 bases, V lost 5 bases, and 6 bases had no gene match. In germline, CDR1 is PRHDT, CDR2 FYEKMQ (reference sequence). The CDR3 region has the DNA TGTGCCAGCAGCCACAGGGGGCTAGTGGATACGCAGTATTTT. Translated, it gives CASSHRGLVDTQYF.

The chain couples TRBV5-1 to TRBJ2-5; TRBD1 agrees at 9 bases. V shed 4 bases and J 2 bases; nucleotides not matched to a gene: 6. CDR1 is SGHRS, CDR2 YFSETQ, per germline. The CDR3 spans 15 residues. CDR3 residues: CASSMDRGGQETQYF. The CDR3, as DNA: TGCGCCAGCAGCATGGACAGGGGCGGACAAGAGACCCAGTACTTC.

In nucleotides, the CDR3 is TGTGCCAGCAGTTCGAACTCTAGGGGGGGGATCAATGAGCAGTTCTTC. Protein product: CASSSNSRGGINEQFF. V usage is TRBV28 and J usage is TRBJ2-1; TRBD2 is a possible D gene (7 bases). Between the trimmed V and J ends, which lost 4 bases and 6 bases, there was a span of 19 bases. This CDR3 contains 16 residues. Germline V lookup: CDR1 MDHEN, CDR2 SYDVKM.

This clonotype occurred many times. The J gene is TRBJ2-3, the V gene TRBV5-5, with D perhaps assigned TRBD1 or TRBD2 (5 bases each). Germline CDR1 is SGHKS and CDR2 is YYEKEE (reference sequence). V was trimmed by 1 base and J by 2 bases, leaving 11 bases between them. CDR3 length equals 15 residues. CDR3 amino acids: CASSLKGRSTDTQYF. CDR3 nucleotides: TGTGCCAGCAGCTTGAAGGGACGATCCACAGATACGCAGTATTTT.

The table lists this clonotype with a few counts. CDR3 bases: TGTGCCAGCACCCCCGACAGAGAGATGAACACTGAAGCTTTCTTT. Translating it yields CASTPDREMNTEAFF. The chain carries TRBV2 and TRBJ1-1, with a tentative D call TRBD1 (5 bases). From germline, CDR1 is SNHLY and CDR2 FYNNEI. With 7 bases removed from V and 0 bases from J, the gap between germline ends came to 15 bases. The CDR3 consists of 15 residues.

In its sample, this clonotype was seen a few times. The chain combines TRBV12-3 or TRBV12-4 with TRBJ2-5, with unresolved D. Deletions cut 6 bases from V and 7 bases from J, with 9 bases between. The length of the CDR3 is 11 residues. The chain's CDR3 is CASSLTGTQYF. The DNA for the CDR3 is TGTGCCAGCAGCCTCACGGGGACCCAGTACTTC.